The rows below give T cell receptor beta chains drawn from one sample of a study of OX40 agonist ivuxolimab in advanced cancers. The method was immunoSEQ multiplex PCR; TCRdb's version includes in-frame clones alone and lacks a portion of them. The repertoire consists of some 60,000 clones, with about 85% occurring once and the leading ten covering around 3.7%. The sample in question was CD4+ or CD8+ T cells sorted from blood, obtained in a trial of the OX40 agonist ivuxolimab. Source of these receptors: an adult with an advanced solid tumor such as melanoma, head and neck, liver or kidney cancer. The CDR3 runs from the conserved cysteine through the conserved F or W. A D gene is named only where the DNA matches it firmly. Part of the rows lack a size; the others show once, few, many or a class for expanded clones.

j_call: TRBJ1-6
d_call: -
cdr3_length: 13
clone_size: once
v_call: TRBV18
cdr3_aa: CASSPGENSPLHF
cdr3_nt: TGTGCCAGCTCACCGGGGGAGAATTCACCCCTCCACTTT

j_call: TRBJ1-2
d_call: -
cdr3_length: 13
clone_size: -
v_call: TRBV18
cdr3_aa: CASSPGQFRGYTF
cdr3_nt: TGTGCCAGCTCACCCGGACAGTTCCGGGGCTACACCTTC

j_call: TRBJ2-4
d_call: TRBD1
cdr3_length: 14
clone_size: few
v_call: TRBV19
cdr3_aa: CASVRTGVGNIQYF
cdr3_nt: TGTGCCAGCGTCCGGACAGGGGTCGGAAACATTCAGTACTTC

j_call: TRBJ2-7
d_call: -
cdr3_length: 13
clone_size: -
v_call: TRBV18
cdr3_aa: CASQGGLSYEQYF
cdr3_nt: TGTGCCAGCCAGGGAGGACTATCCTACGAGCAGTACTTC

j_call: TRBJ2-2
d_call: TRBD1
cdr3_length: 18
clone_size: -
v_call: TRBV4-1
cdr3_aa: CASSHRDRGQTNTGELFF
cdr3_nt: TGCGCCAGCAGCCACCGGGACAGGGGGCAGACTAACACCGGGGAGCTGTTTTTT

j_call: TRBJ1-1
d_call: -
cdr3_length: 14
clone_size: -
v_call: TRBV11-1
cdr3_aa: CASSHSRVNTEAFF
cdr3_nt: TGTGCCAGCAGCCACAGTCGCGTGAACACTGAAGCTTTCTTT

j_call: TRBJ2-2
d_call: -
cdr3_length: 16
clone_size: -
v_call: TRBV5-1
cdr3_aa: CASRSAGSANTGELFF
cdr3_nt: TGCGCCAGCAGGTCCGCAGGTTCCGCGAACACCGGGGAGCTGTTTTTT

j_call: TRBJ1-5
d_call: -
cdr3_length: 17
clone_size: -
v_call: TRBV19
cdr3_aa: CASHFTSVTGLYQPQHF
cdr3_nt: TGTGCCAGTCACTTTACCTCGGTGACAGGCTTATATCAGCCCCAGCATTTT

j_call: TRBJ2-7
d_call: -
cdr3_length: 17
clone_size: -
v_call: TRBV11-3
cdr3_aa: CASSLAAGPETSYEQYF
cdr3_nt: TGTGCCAGCAGCTTAGCGGCGGGCCCTGAGACCTCCTACGAGCAGTACTTC

j_call: TRBJ1-1
d_call: -
cdr3_length: 13
clone_size: -
v_call: TRBV6-1
cdr3_aa: CASKLKPDTEAFF
cdr3_nt: TGTGCCAGCAAATTGAAGCCGGACACTGAAGCTTTCTTT

j_call: TRBJ1-2
d_call: -
cdr3_length: 14
clone_size: -
v_call: TRBV6-5
cdr3_aa: CASSYSSLVYGYTF
cdr3_nt: TGTGCCAGCAGTTACTCAAGCCTTGTCTATGGCTACACCTTC

j_call: TRBJ1-1
d_call: -
cdr3_length: 16
clone_size: -
v_call: TRBV5-1
cdr3_aa: CASSTQVGQPNTEAFF
cdr3_nt: TGCGCCAGCAGCACCCAGGTAGGACAGCCGAACACTGAAGCTTTCTTT

j_call: TRBJ1-1
d_call: -
cdr3_length: 15
clone_size: -
v_call: TRBV5-4
cdr3_aa: CASSLAGGLNTEAFF
cdr3_nt: TGTGCCAGCAGCTTGGCCGGGGGATTGAACACTGAAGCTTTCTTT

j_call: TRBJ2-7
d_call: -
cdr3_length: 14
clone_size: -
v_call: TRBV4-2
cdr3_aa: CASSQESRTMEQYF
cdr3_nt: TGTGCCAGCAGCCAAGAATCCCGGACTATGGAGCAGTACTTC

j_call: TRBJ1-1
d_call: -
cdr3_length: 14
clone_size: -
v_call: TRBV9
cdr3_aa: CASSFGTGNTEAFF
cdr3_nt: TGTGCCAGCAGCTTCGGGACGGGGAACACTGAAGCTTTCTTT

j_call: TRBJ1-6
d_call: -
cdr3_length: 14
clone_size: few
v_call: TRBV6-1
cdr3_aa: CASKTRSYNSPLHF
cdr3_nt: TGTGCCAGTAAGACTCGCTCCTATAATTCACCCCTCCACTTT

j_call: TRBJ1-5
d_call: -
cdr3_length: 15
clone_size: -
v_call: TRBV28
cdr3_aa: CASTNSGREGQPQHF
cdr3_nt: TGTGCCAGCACCAACAGCGGCAGGGAGGGCCAGCCCCAGCATTTT

j_call: TRBJ2-7
d_call: TRBD2
cdr3_length: 15
clone_size: -
v_call: TRBV5-1
cdr3_aa: CASSLGGTSINEQYF
cdr3_nt: TGCGCCAGCAGCTTGGGGGGGACTAGTATCAACGAGCAGTACTTC

j_call: TRBJ1-2
d_call: TRBD1
cdr3_length: 15
clone_size: -
v_call: TRBV7-9
cdr3_aa: CASSLALTGMYGYTF
cdr3_nt: TGTGCCAGCAGCTTAGCTTTGACAGGGATGTATGGCTACACCTTC

j_call: TRBJ2-3
d_call: -
cdr3_length: 14
clone_size: -
v_call: TRBV7-8
cdr3_aa: CASSLQATEDTQYF
cdr3_nt: TGTGCCAGCAGCTTACAGGCGACGGAAGATACGCAGTATTTT

j_call: TRBJ2-5
d_call: TRBD2
cdr3_length: 16
clone_size: -
v_call: TRBV7-3
cdr3_aa: CASSPRGRGPQETQYF
cdr3_nt: TGTGCCAGCTCCCCGAGAGGGAGGGGCCCCCAAGAGACCCAGTACTTC

j_call: TRBJ2-2
d_call: -
cdr3_length: 16
clone_size: -
v_call: TRBV7-9
cdr3_aa: CASSLWPGVYTGELFF
cdr3_nt: TGTGCCAGCAGCTTATGGCCAGGGGTATACACCGGGGAGCTGTTTTTT

j_call: TRBJ1-1
d_call: -
cdr3_length: 16
clone_size: -
v_call: TRBV18
cdr3_aa: CASSPNQRDLNTEAFF
cdr3_nt: TGTGCCAGCTCACCCAACCAGCGGGACCTTAACACTGAAGCTTTCTTT

j_call: TRBJ1-3
d_call: -
cdr3_length: 14
clone_size: -
v_call: TRBV28
cdr3_aa: CASQETSSGNTIYF
cdr3_nt: TGTGCCAGCCAGGAGACCAGCTCTGGAAACACCATATATTTT

j_call: TRBJ1-5
d_call: -
cdr3_length: 13
clone_size: -
v_call: TRBV28
cdr3_aa: CASSLGWGQPQHF
cdr3_nt: TGTGCCAGCAGTTTAGGGTGGGGACAGCCCCAGCATTTT

j_call: TRBJ2-4
d_call: -
cdr3_length: 14
clone_size: -
v_call: TRBV11-1
cdr3_aa: CASSLGLAENIQYF
cdr3_nt: TGTGCCAGCAGCTTAGGGCTAGCCGAAAACATTCAGTACTTC

j_call: TRBJ2-5
d_call: TRBD2
cdr3_length: 15
clone_size: -
v_call: TRBV19
cdr3_aa: CASSIVLAGDETQYF
cdr3_nt: TGTGCCAGTAGTATAGTACTAGCGGGTGACGAGACCCAGTACTTC

j_call: TRBJ2-2
d_call: TRBD1
cdr3_length: 13
clone_size: -
v_call: TRBV7-3
cdr3_aa: CASSPTGEGELFF
cdr3_nt: TGTGCCAGCAGCCCAACAGGGGAGGGGGAGCTGTTTTTT